This T cell receptor beta chain was documented in a study of cytomegalovirus exposure and HLA in healthy donors. The CDR3 covers 13 residues. CDR1 and CDR2 from the germline V gene are ENHRY and SYGVKD. V dropped 10 bases and J dropped 3; count of bases not matched to a gene: 5. Comments on this clone: Its target is not known.

With 60 Vbeta and 13 Jbeta primers, the PCR was carried out. In the original processing: Unique TCR beta chains totaled some 80 million in a later count, with roughly 11 million of them shared. The table came from immunoSEQ multiplex PCR; TCRdb's copy has only in-frame clones and leaves some out. V and J calls and clone size are those listed in that table; D and trimming were worked out from the DNA. The sample lists about 120,000 clones, around 80% occurring once. Nominally healthy donors provided the samples, though records likely missed some immune exposures. Study-level points and caveats: The listing of some 170 TCR beta chains classed them as cytomegalovirus-associated.

The sample consisted of PBMCs. The rearrangement links TRBV10-3 to TRBJ1-5, with 8 bases aligning to TRBD1. This receptor was obtained from a female donor in good health and CMV-seronegative. The CDR3 region is CATRQGPNQPQHF. The DNA of the CDR3 is TGTGCCACCCGACAGGGGCCCAATCAGCCCCAGCATTTT.